Sequencing of this T cell receptor (beta chain) was carried out in a study of CD8+ T cells in alopecia areata. This CDR3 is built from 14 residues. Germline-derived CDR1 and CDR2 are GTSNPN and SVGIG (reference sequence). The V gene lost 2 bases and the J gene lost 6 bases, with 14 bases spanning the gap. The sample's treatment: oral pan-JAK inhibitor, 5-10 mg twice daily. Sequencing used cDNA as its template, made by extracting RNA and reverse transcribing it. Here immunoSEQ multiplex PCR was the method, and the copy in TCRdb shows in-frame clones only, minus some. The profile covers approximately 210,000 clones, with around 64% appearing a single time and about 1.3% taken by the ten largest.

This TCR was recovered from a human donor with alopecia areata. The gene calls are TRBV30 and TRBJ2-1; TRBD2 might be the D (7 bases). The sample here was CD4+ T cells sorted from blood, taken between weeks 49 and 50, from a patient treated with tofacitinib. DNA for the CDR3: TGTGCCTGGAGTTTGGCGGGGGCCGTCAATGAGCAGTTCTTC. Translating it yields CAWSLAGAVNEQFF.